The 29 T cell receptor beta chains reported below all come from one sample, sequenced in a study of cytomegalovirus exposure and HLA in healthy donors (dated 2017 in TCRdb). Library preparation employed the immunoSEQ multiplex PCR assay. A mixture of 60 forward primers for TCR Vbeta segments and 13 reverse primers for TCR Jbeta segments was used in the multiplex PCR. The immuneACCESS repertoire file appears here via TCRdb, limited to in-frame rearrangements. These files lack a portion of the clones; in checked studies, under half of the deficit traces to unresolved V genes, and the cause of the others is not known. The sample table lists 95,000 to 120,000 clones, 67% of them with a count of one. Of the sample, 7.5% to 9% is held by the ten largest clones. The sample taken for sequencing was PBMCs. These receptors were obtained from a man younger than 35 in good health and CMV-seropositive.

The chain is built from TRBV12-2 and TRBJ2-1; the D call TRBD2 from the table was never checked on the DNA. TRBV12-2 is a listed pseudogene. The length of the CDR3 is 16 residues. This CDR3 is CASRLRRSGTYNEQFF. CDR3 coding DNA: TGTGCAAGTCGCTTACGACGAAGCGGGACTTACAATGAGCAGTTCTTC.

This clone showed up just once. The V and J genes are TRBV11-2 and TRBJ2-1; D is perhaps TRBD1 (6 bases). Trimming removed 6 bases at V and 6 bases at J, with 15 bases between. From germline, CDR1 is SGHAT and CDR2 FQNNGV. The CDR3 length is 14 residues. The CDR3 DNA is TGTGCCAGCAGTCAACGCACAGGGTTCAATGAGCAGTTCTTC. Translating it yields CASSQRTGFNEQFF.

V is TRBV14 and J is TRBJ2-2; 11 nucleotides align to TRBD2. In germline, CDR1 is SGHDN, CDR2 FVKESK. Losses at the gene ends were 4 bases for V and 3 bases for J; bases not matched to a gene: 1. There are 15 residues in the CDR3. The CDR3 nucleotides read TGTGCCAGCAGCCGACTAGCGGGGTACACCGGGGAGCTGTTTTTT. This encodes CASSRLAGYTGELFF.

The DNA of the CDR3 is TGTGCCAGCAGCAAGAGGGGGGGCTATGGCTACACCTTC. It specifies CASSKRGGYGYTF. The chain combines TRBV27 with TRBJ1-2; D is perhaps TRBD1 (6 bases). The V end lost 6 bases, the J end lost 4 bases, and 12 bases lay between the germline ends. Germline CDR1 reads MNHEY; CDR2 reads SMNVEV (reference sequence). The length of the CDR3 is 13 residues.

CDR3 sequence: CSVEIQWNGYTF. CDR3 DNA sequence: TGCAGCGTTGAAATACAGTGGAATGGCTACACCTTC. This chain joins TRBV29-1 and TRBJ1-2; D not certain. CDR1 and CDR2 from the germline V gene are SQVTM and ANQGSEA. Trimming pared 2 bases from V and 6 bases from J, leaving 10 bases between. CDR3 length: 12 residues.

The chain uses TRBV25-1 and TRBJ2-2, with 9 bases aligning to TRBD2. Germline V CDR1 and CDR2: MGHDK, SYGVNS. This CDR3 is 15 amino acids long. Losses at the gene ends were 5 bases for V and 3 bases for J; bases not matched to a gene: 4. The CDR3 DNA reads as TGTGCCAGCAGTTATAGCGGGGGATACACCGGGGAGCTGTTTTTT. This codes for CASSYSGGYTGELFF.

The chain is built from TRBV6-5 and TRBJ2-5, with 10 positions matching TRBD2. This CDR3 comprises 13 residues. Germline CDR1 MNHEY, CDR2 SVGAGI. J was trimmed by 7 bases and V by 6 bases; bases with no gene match: 5. CDR3 in amino acids: CASSPSGSRTQYF. Written as DNA, the CDR3 is TGTGCCAGCAGCCCTAGCGGGAGTCGGACCCAGTACTTC.

Concerning this clone itself: Its ends do not fully match the called genes, so a read error is possible. The chain employs TRBV30 and TRBJ1-2; 7 positions agree with TRBD1. The CDR3 runs 15 residues. The germline V gene encodes CDR1 GTSNPN and CDR2 SVGIG (reference sequence). DNA for the CDR3: TGTGCCTGGGACAACCGGGACAGACGACTCTATGGCTACCCCTTC. Translated, it gives CAWDNRDRRLYGYPF.

The chain employs TRBV6-6 and TRBJ2-1; D is perhaps TRBD2 (5 bases). The V gene lost 6 bases and the J gene lost 5 bases, with 14 bases spanning the gap. CDR1 and CDR2 from the germline V gene are MNHNY and SVGAGI (reference sequence). The length of the CDR3 is 14 residues. The CDR3 is CASSYDYVNNEQFF. The CDR3 DNA sequence: TGTGCCAGCAGCTACGACTACGTAAACAATGAGCAGTTCTTC.

V usage is TRBV29-1 and J usage is TRBJ1-1, with TRBD1 identical over 9 bases. Losses at the gene ends were 1 base for V and 10 bases for J; bases not matched to a gene: 13. Germline V gene lookup returns CDR1 SQVTM and CDR2 ANQGSEA. The CDR3 contains 15 residues. CDR3 region: CSVEVFMGQGVGAFF. In DNA form, the CDR3 reads TGCAGCGTTGAAGTTTTTATGGGACAGGGTGTCGGAGCTTTCTTT.

The rearrangement uses TRBV2 and TRBJ2-3, with D perhaps matching TRBD2 (6 bases). The V gene's germline CDR1 is SNHLY and CDR2 FYNNEI. V lost 0 bases and J 9 bases, leaving 16 bases between the germline ends. There are 15 residues in the CDR3. The CDR3 nucleotides read TGTGCCAGCAGTGAAGCGACCCGACTAGTCTACACGCAGTATTTT. It specifies CASSEATRLVYTQYF.

This clone was observed a handful of times. V is TRBV6-4 and J is TRBJ1-2, with 10 bases fitting TRBD1. This CDR3 comprises 17 residues. The germline V gene has CDR1 MRHNA and CDR2 SNTAGT. After removal of 2 bases from V and 6 bases from J, the junction contained 12 bases not matched to a gene. This CDR3 is CASSDGTGVGESDGYTF. CDR3 nucleotide sequence: TGTGCCAGCAGTGACGGGACAGGGGTAGGAGAGTCGGATGGCTACACCTTC.

This sequence joins TRBV2 and TRBJ2-7; D is possibly TRBD2 (6 bases). Trimming cost V 4 bases and J 3 bases, with 16 bases left between them. From germline, CDR1 is SNHLY and CDR2 FYNNEI. The CDR3 has 15 amino acids. CDR3: CASSGGDRRDYEQYV. The CDR3 coding sequence is TGTGCCAGCAGTGGGGGGGATCGCAGGGACTACGAGCAGTACGTC.

This clone was counted only a few times. The rearrangement links TRBV6-5 to TRBJ1-4, with 10 nucleotides matching TRBD1. Unmatched junction bases numbered 5, after V lost 6 bases and J lost 4 bases. The CDR3 is 15 residues long. Germline V gene lookup returns CDR1 MNHEY and CDR2 SVGAGI. CDR3 sequence (DNA): TGTGCCAGCAGGCTGGGACAGGGGTATAATGAAAAACTGTTTTTT. Amino acid sequence: CASRLGQGYNEKLFF.

The rearrangement links TRBV12-5 to TRBJ2-7; TRBD1 matches at 7 bases. The CDR3 is 16 residues long. The junction had 11 bases not matched to a gene; V was cut back by 0 bases and J by 6 bases. The V gene's germline CDR1 is LGHNT and CDR2 FRNRAP. The CDR3: CASGLVTRTGFSEQYV. CDR3 DNA: TGTGCTAGTGGTTTGGTTACACGGACAGGCTTCTCCGAGCAGTACGTC.

The chain recombines TRBV30 with TRBJ2-2; 11 bases match TRBD1. The J segment lost 3 bases and the V segment lost 3 bases, leaving 6 bases of the junction unmatched. The CDR3 spans 16 residues. Germline CDR1 reads GTSNPN; CDR2 reads SVGIG (reference sequence). CDR3 in DNA: TGTGCCTGGAGCTTCGGGACAGGGGGGGACACCGGGGAGCTGTTTTTT. Residues: CAWSFGTGGDTGELFF. Complete variable domain (other parts from reference TRBV30 and TRBJ2-2): SQTIHQWPATLVQPVGSPLSLECTVEGTSNPNLYWYRQAAGRGLQLLFYSVGIGQISSEVPQNLSASRPQDRQFILSSKKLLLSDSGFYLCAWSFGTGGDTGELFFGEGSRLTVL.

The J gene is TRBJ2-7, the V gene TRBV2, with TRBD1 matching over 9 bases. V gave up 6 bases and J gave up 6 bases; unmatched junction bases: 3. The CDR3 covers 12 residues. Germline loops: CDR1 SNHLY, CDR2 FYNNEI. DNA for the CDR3: TGTGCCAGCAGAGGACAGGGGTCCGAGCAGTACTTC. Its protein is CASRGQGSEQYF.

This chain joins TRBV5-1 and TRBJ1-1; TRBD1 aligns across 7 bases. Germline CDR1 reads SGHRS; CDR2 reads YFSETQ. This CDR3 is 14 amino acids long. V trimming: 3 bases; J trimming: 3 bases; junction bases outside the gene matches: 5. The CDR3 is CASSSGGADTEAFF. CDR3 nucleotides: TGCGCCAGCAGCTCAGGGGGAGCGGACACTGAAGCTTTCTTT.

In this sample, this clone turned up once. V and J are TRBV7-9 and TRBJ1-2; 9 nucleotides align to TRBD1. The CDR3 sequence is 15 residues long. J was trimmed by 8 bases and V by 5 bases; bases with no gene match: 12. Germline V gene lookup returns CDR1 SEHNR and CDR2 FQNEAQ (reference sequence). CDR3 coding DNA: TGTGCCAGCAGCGGAGTTGGACAGGGGACACGGGGCTACACCTTC. Amino acid sequence: CASSGVGQGTRGYTF.

CDR3 in DNA: TGTGCCACCTGGACAAGGACCTACTGGCGGGAGACCCAGTACTTC. This encodes CATWTRTYWRETQYF. V is TRBV2 and J is TRBJ2-5; possibly TRBD1 for D (5 bases). Germline lookup yields CDR1 SNHLY and CDR2 FYNNEI. V was pared by 10 bases and J by 5 bases, with 23 bases between. The CDR3 totals 15 residues.

The CDR3 sequence is CAGRDRGQAYEQYV. The CDR3 region has the DNA TGTGCCGGCAGGGACCGCGGACAGGCCTACGAGCAGTACGTC. This rearrangement joins TRBV27 to TRBJ2-7; TRBD1 aligns across 7 bases. The CDR3 has 14 residues. Germline assignment: CDR1 MNHEY and CDR2 SMNVEV (reference sequence).

The chain employs TRBV25-1 and TRBJ1-2; D unclear. With 1 base removed from V and 6 bases from J, the gap between germline ends came to 9 bases. The CDR3 consists of 13 residues. The germline V gene has CDR1 MGHDK and CDR2 SYGVNS. CDR3 DNA sequence: TGTGCCAGCAGTGAATCGGGGTTAGATGGCTACACCTTC. It yields the protein CASSESGLDGYTF.

The chain joins TRBV11-1 to TRBJ2-7; D might be TRBD1 (5 bases). CDR1 is SGHAT and CDR2 is FQDESV in the germline V gene (reference sequence). V was trimmed by 5 bases and J by 6 bases, leaving 11 bases between them. The CDR3 has 12 residues. The CDR3 nucleotides are TGTGCCAGCAGCCAGGGAACTTGCGAGCAGTACTTC. Protein: CASSQGTCEQYF.

The chain recombines TRBV5-4 with TRBJ2-3; D perhaps matches TRBD2 (6 bases). V was cut by 4 bases and J by 1 base, with 13 bases left in between. CDR1 and CDR2 from the germline V gene are SGHNT and YYREEE (reference sequence). CDR3 size: 15 residues. DNA for the CDR3: TGTGCCAGCAGCCCACCCGGGGGACGCACAGATACGCAGTATTTT. Encoded protein: CASSPPGGRTDTQYF.

The CDR3 nucleotides are TGTGCCAGCAGTACCGACAGGGTAGCGGCTGAAGCTTTCTTT. Translating it yields CASSTDRVAAEAFF. The chain carries TRBV6-5 and TRBJ1-1, with 7 bases fitting TRBD1. V lost 5 bases to trimming and J lost 6 bases; unmatched junction nucleotides: 9. In germline, CDR1 is MNHEY, CDR2 SVGAGI. The length of the CDR3 is 14 residues.

V and J are TRBV6-5 and TRBJ2-3, with TRBD2 identical over 9 bases. Germline CDR1 and CDR2: MNHEY and SVGAGI. V lost 1 base and J lost 3; bases outside the gene matches: 5. The CDR3 consists of 16 residues. CDR3 DNA sequence: TGTGCCAGCAGTTACTACAGCGGGGGGAAGACAGATACGCAGTATTTT. Protein: CASSYYSGGKTDTQYF.

V usage is TRBV29-1 and J usage is TRBJ1-5; TRBD1 matches 7 bases. The ends lost 6 bases at V and 4 bases at J; junction bases unmatched: 6. CDR1 is SQVTM, CDR2 ANQGSEA, per germline. The CDR3 is made up of 13 amino acids. CDR3 amino acids: CSVFDRDNQPQHF. The CDR3 DNA reads TGCAGCGTCTTTGACAGGGATAATCAGCCCCAGCATTTT.

The chain recombines TRBV27 with TRBJ2-5; tentative D call: TRBD2 (6 bases). Trimming stripped 11 bases from V and 5 bases from J, with 9 bases between. Germline-derived CDR1 and CDR2 are MNHEY and SMNVEV (reference sequence). The CDR3 has 10 amino acids. The CDR3 DNA follows: TGTGCCGGAGGGAGGGAGACCCAGTACTTC. Its translation: CAGGRETQYF.

The V gene is TRBV18, the J gene TRBJ1-2; TRBD1 matches at 7 bases. The CDR3 consists of 15 residues. The germline gives CDR1 KGHSH, CDR2 LQKENI. After removal of 2 bases from V and 7 bases from J, the junction contained 10 bases not matched to a gene. The CDR3 bases are TGTGCCAGCTCACCAGAGACAGGGACGGAAGGTGGCTACACCTTC. Translating gives CASSPETGTEGGYTF. The full variable domain, with the rest looked up from reference TRBV18 and TRBJ1-2, is NAGVMQNPRHLVRRRGQEARLRCSPMKGHSHVYWYRQLPEEGLKFMVYLQKENIIDESGMPKERFSAEFPKEGPSILRIQQVVRGDSAAYFCASSPETGTEGGYTFGSGTRLTVV.